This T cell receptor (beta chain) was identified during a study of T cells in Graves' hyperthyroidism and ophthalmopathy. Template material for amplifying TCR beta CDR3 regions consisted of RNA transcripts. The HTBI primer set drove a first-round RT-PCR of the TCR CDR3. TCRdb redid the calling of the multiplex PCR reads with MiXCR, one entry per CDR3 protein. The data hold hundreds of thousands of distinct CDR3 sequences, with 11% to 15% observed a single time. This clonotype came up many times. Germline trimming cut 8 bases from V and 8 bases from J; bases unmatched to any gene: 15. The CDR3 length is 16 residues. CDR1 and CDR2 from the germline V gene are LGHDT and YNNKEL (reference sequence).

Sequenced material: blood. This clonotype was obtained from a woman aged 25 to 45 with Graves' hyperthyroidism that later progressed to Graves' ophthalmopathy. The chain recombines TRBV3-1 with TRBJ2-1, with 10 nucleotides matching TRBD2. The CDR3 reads CASSAVPSGSSHEQFF. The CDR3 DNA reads TGTGCCAGCTCCGCGGTGCCTAGCGGGAGTAGCCATGAGCAGTTCTTC.